These 17 T cell receptor beta chains share one sample of origin, sequenced in a study of T cell changes during pregnancy in multiple sclerosis. Only in-frame clones appear in the TCRdb table, and some are missing; sequencing was by immunoSEQ multiplex PCR. Among approximately 92,000 clones listed, about 93% were seen once. The starting material was peripheral blood, obtained after pregnancy. The receptors come from a female donor with multiple sclerosis, enrolled in a pregnancy study.

The chain links TRBV9 to TRBJ2-7; 12 nucleotides line up with TRBD2. The length of the CDR3 is 16 residues. Germline loops: CDR1 SGDLS, CDR2 YYNGEE. Losses at the gene ends were 0 bases for V and 3 bases for J; bases not matched to a gene: 4. This CDR3 reads CASSVGGLAGFYEQYF. CDR3 coding DNA: TGTGCCAGCAGCGTAGGCGGACTAGCGGGGTTCTACGAGCAGTACTTC. The full variable domain, completed using reference TRBV9 and TRBJ2-7, is DSGVTQTPKHLITATGQRVTLRCSPRSGDLSVYWYQQSLDQGLQFLIQYYNGEERAKGNILERFSAQQFPDLHSELNLSSLELGDSALYFCASSVGGLAGFYEQYFGPGTRLTVT.

The V call is TRBV6-4, the J call TRBJ2-3; 8 nucleotides agree with TRBD1. CDR1 is MRHNA, CDR2 SNTAGT, per germline. V was clipped by 4 bases and J by 1 base; unmatched bases: 10. CDR3 length equals 17 residues. The CDR3 DNA follows: TGTGCCAGCAGTGTACCACGCAGGGGGCTGGGCACAGATACGCAGTATTTT. As protein: CASSVPRRGLGTDTQYF.

The chain is built from TRBV19 and TRBJ2-4; no definite D call. Germline V lookup: CDR1 LNHDA, CDR2 SQIVND (reference sequence). CDR3 size: 11 residues. With 4 bases removed from V and 15 bases from J, the gap between germline ends came to 13 bases. Written as DNA, the CDR3 is TGTGCCAGTAGTACCCCGGGTTCGTGGTACTTC. Translated: CASSTPGSWYF. The variable domain in full, completed from reference TRBV19 and TRBJ2-4, reads DGGITQSPKYLFRKEGQNVTLSCEQNLNHDAMYWYRQDPGQGLRLIYYSQIVNDFQKGDIAEGYSVSREKKESFPLTVTSAQKNPTAFYLCASSTPGSWYFGAGTRLSVL.

This chain joins TRBV7-2 and TRBJ2-1; 7 positions match TRBD1. This CDR3 has 13 residues. Germline V lookup: CDR1 SGHTA, CDR2 FQGNSA. V shed 4 bases, J shed 9 bases, and the junction held 6 bases outside the gene matches. The CDR3 protein is CASSYDRVTEQFF. The CDR3 DNA is TGTGCCAGCAGCTACGACAGGGTGACTGAGCAGTTCTTC.

The V gene is TRBV18, the J gene TRBJ2-5; TRBD2 matches at 13 bases. CDR1 and CDR2 (germline): KGHSH, LQKENI. V shed 5 bases and J 4 bases; nucleotides not matched to a gene: 10. The CDR3 is 17 amino acids. CDR3 residues: CASSSGLAGVTGETQYF. The CDR3 nucleotides are TGTGCCAGCTCATCCGGACTAGCGGGAGTTACGGGAGAGACCCAGTACTTC.

The CDR3 protein is CASSLAGLAASYNEQFF. DNA for the CDR3: TGTGCCAGCAGTTTGGCGGGACTAGCGGCCTCCTACAATGAGCAGTTCTTC. This chain uses TRBV28 with TRBJ2-1, with TRBD2 matching 11 bases. Germline CDR1 MDHEN, CDR2 SYDVKM. There are 17 residues in the CDR3. With V trimmed by 3 bases and J by 0 bases, 4 bases remained unmatched.

The rearrangement joins TRBV7-9 to TRBJ2-1; 13 bases are shared with TRBD2. This CDR3 has 14 amino acids. With 4 bases clipped from V and 9 bases from J, the junction kept 3 bases outside the gene matches. The V gene's germline CDR1 is SEHNR and CDR2 FQNEAQ (reference sequence). CDR3 loop: CASSSGLAGVEQFF. CDR3 coding DNA: TGTGCCAGCAGCTCCGGACTAGCGGGAGTTGAGCAGTTCTTC.

CDR3 in DNA: TGTGCCAGCTCACCCTACACAGGGTACGAGCAGTACTTC. Residues: CASSPYTGYEQYF. J is TRBJ2-7 and V is TRBV18; D possibly corresponds to TRBD1 (6 bases). The CDR3 extends over 13 amino acids. Germline CDR1 is KGHSH and CDR2 is LQKENI. V was pared by 3 bases and J by 4 bases, with 10 bases between.

The CDR3 region is CAWSVVGGAEAFF. CDR3 DNA sequence: TGTGCCTGGAGTGTAGTGGGGGGGGCTGAAGCTTTCTTT. The rearrangement uses TRBV30 and TRBJ1-1; weak D call: TRBD1 (5 bases). Trimming took off 0 bases at V and 6 bases at J, with 11 bases between the two ends. Germline V gene sequence: CDR1 GTSNPN, CDR2 SVGIG (reference sequence). The CDR3 covers 13 residues.

The chain uses TRBV5-1 and TRBJ1-2, with 7 positions matching TRBD1. The V and J ends lost 0 bases and 8 bases, in that order; junction bases with no gene match: 4. CDR3 size: 13 residues. Per germline, CDR1 SGHRS and CDR2 YFSETQ. This CDR3 reads CASSLGQGEGYTF. The CDR3 bases are TGCGCCAGCAGCTTGGGACAGGGAGAAGGCTACACCTTC.

The chain carries TRBV27 and TRBJ2-1; 9 bases fit TRBD1. The germline V gene encodes CDR1 MNHEY and CDR2 SMNVEV (reference sequence). This CDR3 is built from 15 residues. V was clipped by 2 bases and J by 4 bases; unmatched bases: 3. The CDR3 bases are TGTGCCAGCAGTTTAGACAGGGGGAAATACAATGAGCAGTTCTTC. This encodes CASSLDRGKYNEQFF.

The rearrangement links TRBV2 to TRBJ2-5; 9 bases match TRBD2. The CDR3 extends over 16 amino acids. V shed 2 bases and J 5 bases; nucleotides not matched to a gene: 9. The germline gives CDR1 SNHLY, CDR2 FYNNEI. CDR3 amino acids: CASSEKPGLARETQYF. The CDR3 coding sequence is TGTGCCAGCAGTGAAAAACCGGGACTAGCTCGGGAGACCCAGTACTTC.

This chain joins TRBV5-1 and TRBJ2-5; TRBD2 aligns across 12 bases. The CDR3 runs 15 residues. Germline CDR1 is SGHRS and CDR2 is YFSETQ. V lost 3 bases, J lost 2 bases, and 2 bases stayed unmatched. CDR3 DNA sequence: TGCGCCAGCAGCTCCGGACTAGCGGGACAAGAGACCCAGTACTTC. Translated, it gives CASSSGLAGQETQYF.

The CDR3 here is CSASTGRYEQYF. CDR3 nucleotide sequence: TGCAGCGCTTCGACAGGTCGCTACGAGCAGTACTTC. The J gene is TRBJ2-7, the V gene TRBV29-1, with D perhaps matching TRBD1 (6 bases). V lost 7 bases and J 3 bases, leaving 13 bases between the germline ends. CDR3 size: 12 residues. Germline CDR1 and CDR2: SQVTM and ANQGSEA.

The chain employs TRBV7-6 and TRBJ2-1, with a weak D call TRBD2 (6 bases). Between the trimmed V and J ends, which lost 3 bases and 7 bases, there was a span of 16 bases. The CDR3 covers 15 residues. The germline V gene has CDR1 SGHVS and CDR2 FNYEAQ. CDR3 DNA sequence: TGTGCCAGCAGCTTTAGGGGTGGGAGGAGGAATGAGCAGTTCTTC. Protein: CASSFRGGRRNEQFF.

This chain links TRBV27 with TRBJ2-2; no firm D call. The germline gives CDR1 MNHEY, CDR2 SMNVEV (reference sequence). This CDR3 comprises 14 residues. Trimming took 1 base from V and 3 from J, leaving 6 bases between them. The CDR3 region has the DNA TGTGCCAGCAGTTTATACTCGTACACCGGGGAGCTGTTTTTT. Amino acids: CASSLYSYTGELFF.

The chain uses TRBV28 and TRBJ2-7; weak D call: TRBD1 (6 bases). Trimming removed 6 bases at V and 1 base at J, with 13 bases between. In germline, CDR1 is MDHEN, CDR2 SYDVKM. The CDR3 consists of 14 residues. CDR3 region: CASSTPGVSYEQYF. The CDR3 DNA is TGTGCCAGCAGCACCCCAGGGGTGTCCTACGAGCAGTACTTC.